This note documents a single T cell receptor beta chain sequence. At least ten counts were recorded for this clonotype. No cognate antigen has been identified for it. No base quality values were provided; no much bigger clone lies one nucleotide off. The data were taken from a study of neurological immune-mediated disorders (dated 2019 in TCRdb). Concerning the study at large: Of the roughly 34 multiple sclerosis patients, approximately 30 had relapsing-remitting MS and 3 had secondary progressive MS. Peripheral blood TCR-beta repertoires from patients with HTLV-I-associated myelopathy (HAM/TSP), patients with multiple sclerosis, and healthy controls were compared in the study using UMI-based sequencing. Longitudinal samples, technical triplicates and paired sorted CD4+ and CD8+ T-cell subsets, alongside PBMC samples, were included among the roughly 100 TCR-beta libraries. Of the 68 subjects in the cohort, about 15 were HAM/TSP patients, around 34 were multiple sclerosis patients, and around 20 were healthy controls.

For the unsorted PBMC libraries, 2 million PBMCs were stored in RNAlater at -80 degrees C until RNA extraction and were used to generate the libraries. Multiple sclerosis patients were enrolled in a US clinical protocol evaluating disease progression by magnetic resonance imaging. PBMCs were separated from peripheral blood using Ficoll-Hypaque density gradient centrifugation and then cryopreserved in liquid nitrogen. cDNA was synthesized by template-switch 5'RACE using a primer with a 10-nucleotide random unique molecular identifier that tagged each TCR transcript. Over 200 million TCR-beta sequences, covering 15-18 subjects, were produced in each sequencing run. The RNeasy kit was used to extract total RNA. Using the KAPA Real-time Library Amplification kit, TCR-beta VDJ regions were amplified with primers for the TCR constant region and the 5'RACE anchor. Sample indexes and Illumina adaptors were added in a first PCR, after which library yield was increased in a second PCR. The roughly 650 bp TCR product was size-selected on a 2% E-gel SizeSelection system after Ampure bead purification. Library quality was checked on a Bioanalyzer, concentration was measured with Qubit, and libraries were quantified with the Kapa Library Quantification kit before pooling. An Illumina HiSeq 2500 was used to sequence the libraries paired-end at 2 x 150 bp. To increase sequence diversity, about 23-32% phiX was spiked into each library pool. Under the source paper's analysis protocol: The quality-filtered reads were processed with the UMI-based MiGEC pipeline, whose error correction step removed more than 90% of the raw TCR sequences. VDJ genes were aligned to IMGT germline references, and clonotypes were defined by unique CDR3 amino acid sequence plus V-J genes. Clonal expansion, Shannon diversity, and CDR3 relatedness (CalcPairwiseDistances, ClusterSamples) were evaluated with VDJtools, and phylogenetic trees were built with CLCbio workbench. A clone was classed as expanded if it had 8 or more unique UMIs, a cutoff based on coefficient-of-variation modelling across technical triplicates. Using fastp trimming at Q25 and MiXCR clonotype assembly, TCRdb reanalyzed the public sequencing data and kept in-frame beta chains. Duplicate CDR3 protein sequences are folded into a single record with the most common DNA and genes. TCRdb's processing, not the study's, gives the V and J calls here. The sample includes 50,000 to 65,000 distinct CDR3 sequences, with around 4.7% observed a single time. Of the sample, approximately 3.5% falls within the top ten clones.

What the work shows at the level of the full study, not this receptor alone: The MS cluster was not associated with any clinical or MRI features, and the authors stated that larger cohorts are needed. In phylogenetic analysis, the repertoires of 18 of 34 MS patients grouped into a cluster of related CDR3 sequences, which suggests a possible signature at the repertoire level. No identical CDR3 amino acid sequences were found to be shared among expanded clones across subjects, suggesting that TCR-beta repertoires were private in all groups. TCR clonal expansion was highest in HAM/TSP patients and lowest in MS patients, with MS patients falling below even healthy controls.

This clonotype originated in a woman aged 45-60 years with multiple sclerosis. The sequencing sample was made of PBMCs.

Here is the DNA: TGTGCCAGCAGCTTCAGGGGTGCCTCCTACGAGCAGTACTTC. The translation is CASSFRGASYEQYF. The chain couples TRBV11-2 to TRBJ2-7, and TRBD1 may be the D gene, going by 6 matching bases. V sheds 3 bases and J sheds 0 bases, leaving 9 bases between their ends. The germline V gene specifies SGHAT as CDR1 and FQNNGV as CDR2. Spanning cysteine to phenylalanine, the CDR3 consists of 14 amino acids. The retained sequence is limited to the CDR3, 42 bases, with the frame set at the first base.